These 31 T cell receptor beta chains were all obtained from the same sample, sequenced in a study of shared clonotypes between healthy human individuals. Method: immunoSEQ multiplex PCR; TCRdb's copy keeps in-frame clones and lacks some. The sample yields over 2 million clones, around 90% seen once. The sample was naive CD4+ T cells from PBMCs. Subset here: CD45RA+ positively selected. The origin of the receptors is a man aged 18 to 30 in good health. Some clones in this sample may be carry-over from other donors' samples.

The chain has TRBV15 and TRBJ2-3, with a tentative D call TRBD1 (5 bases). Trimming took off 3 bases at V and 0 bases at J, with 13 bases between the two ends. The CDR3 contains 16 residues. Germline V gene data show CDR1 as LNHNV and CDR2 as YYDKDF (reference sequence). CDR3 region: CATSSQQVTSTDTQYF. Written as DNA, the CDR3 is TGTGCCACCAGCAGTCAACAGGTTACTAGCACAGATACGCAGTATTTT.

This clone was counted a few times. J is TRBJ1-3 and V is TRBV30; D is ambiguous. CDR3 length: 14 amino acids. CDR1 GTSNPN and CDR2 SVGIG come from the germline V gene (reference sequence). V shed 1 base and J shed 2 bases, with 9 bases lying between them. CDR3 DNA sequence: TGTGCCTGGAGTGGAGGGATGGCTGGAAACACCATATATTTT. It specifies CAWSGGMAGNTIYF.

The CDR3 bases are TGTGCCAGCAGCCAACTAAAACAGGGGTCGGGGTACAATGAGCAGTTCTTC. Its protein product is CASSQLKQGSGYNEQFF. The V and J genes are TRBV14 and TRBJ2-1; 7 nucleotides agree with TRBD1. Trimming at V came to 2 bases and at J to 4 bases, leaving 11 bases not matched to a gene. Germline CDR1 SGHDN, CDR2 FVKESK. This CDR3 region has 17 residues. Based on the CDR3 plus reference TRBV14 and TRBJ2-1, the full variable domain is EAGVTQFPSHSVIEKGQTVTLRCDPISGHDNLYWYRRVMGKEIKFLLHFVKESKQDESGMPNNRFLAERTGGTYSTLKVQPAELEDSGVYFCASSQLKQGSGYNEQFFGPGTRLTVL.

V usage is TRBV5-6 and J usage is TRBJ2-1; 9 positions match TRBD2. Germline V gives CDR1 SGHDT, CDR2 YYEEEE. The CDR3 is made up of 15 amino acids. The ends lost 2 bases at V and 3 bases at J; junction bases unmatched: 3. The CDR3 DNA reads TGTGCCAGCAGCTTACCTAGCGGGGACTACAATGAGCAGTTCTTC. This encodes CASSLPSGDYNEQFF.

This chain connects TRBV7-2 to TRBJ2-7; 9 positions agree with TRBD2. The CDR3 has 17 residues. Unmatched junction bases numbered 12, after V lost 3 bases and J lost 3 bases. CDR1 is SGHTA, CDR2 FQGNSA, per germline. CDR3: CASSLTWTSAIYYEQYF. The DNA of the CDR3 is TGTGCCAGCAGCTTGACTTGGACTAGCGCGATCTACTACGAGCAGTACTTC.

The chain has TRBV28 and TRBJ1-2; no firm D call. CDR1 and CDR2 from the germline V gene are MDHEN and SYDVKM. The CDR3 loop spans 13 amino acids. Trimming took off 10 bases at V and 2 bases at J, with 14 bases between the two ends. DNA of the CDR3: TGTGCCACCACCCCGGGTCCAAACTATGGCTACACCTTC. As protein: CATTPGPNYGYTF.

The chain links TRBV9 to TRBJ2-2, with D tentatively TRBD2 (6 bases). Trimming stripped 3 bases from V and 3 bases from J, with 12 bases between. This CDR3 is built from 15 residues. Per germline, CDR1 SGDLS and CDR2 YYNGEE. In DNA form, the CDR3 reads TGTGCCAGCAGCGCCTGGGGAGGTTACACCGGGGAGCTGTTTTTT. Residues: CASSAWGGYTGELFF.

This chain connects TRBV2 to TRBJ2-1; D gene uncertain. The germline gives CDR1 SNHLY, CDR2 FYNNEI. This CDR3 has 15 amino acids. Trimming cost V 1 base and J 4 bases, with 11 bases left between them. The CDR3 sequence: CASSEDGQPYNEQFF. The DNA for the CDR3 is TGTGCCAGCAGTGAAGACGGGCAGCCTTACAATGAGCAGTTCTTC.

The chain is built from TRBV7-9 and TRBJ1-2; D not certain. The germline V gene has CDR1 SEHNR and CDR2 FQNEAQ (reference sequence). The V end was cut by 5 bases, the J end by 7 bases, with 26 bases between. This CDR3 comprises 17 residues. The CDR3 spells CASSRLNPDRGIGGYTF. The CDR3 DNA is TGTGCCAGCAGCCGTCTTAACCCGGACCGGGGAATAGGTGGCTACACCTTC.

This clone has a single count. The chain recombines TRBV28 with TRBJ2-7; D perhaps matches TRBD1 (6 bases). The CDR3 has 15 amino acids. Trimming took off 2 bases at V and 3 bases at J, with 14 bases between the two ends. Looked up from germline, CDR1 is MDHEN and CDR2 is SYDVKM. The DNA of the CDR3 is TGTGCCAGCAGTTTACCGGACAGTATTAACTACGAGCAGTACTTC. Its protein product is CASSLPDSINYEQYF.

CDR3 amino acids: CASSGIRSSYNEQFF. The DNA of the CDR3 is TGCGCCAGCAGCGGGATTAGGAGCTCCTACAATGAGCAGTTCTTC. The rearrangement uses TRBV5-1 and TRBJ2-1; D call uncertain. The CDR3 sequence is 15 residues long. In germline, CDR1 is SGHRS, CDR2 YFSETQ. Trimming stripped 4 bases from V and 0 bases from J, with 11 bases between.

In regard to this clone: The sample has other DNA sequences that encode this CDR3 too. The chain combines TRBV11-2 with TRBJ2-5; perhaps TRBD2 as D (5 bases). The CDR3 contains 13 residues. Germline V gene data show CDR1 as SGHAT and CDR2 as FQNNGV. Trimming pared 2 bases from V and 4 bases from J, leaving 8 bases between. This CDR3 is CASSLPGRETQYF. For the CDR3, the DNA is TGTGCCAGCAGCTTACCTGGGAGAGAGACCCAGTACTTC.

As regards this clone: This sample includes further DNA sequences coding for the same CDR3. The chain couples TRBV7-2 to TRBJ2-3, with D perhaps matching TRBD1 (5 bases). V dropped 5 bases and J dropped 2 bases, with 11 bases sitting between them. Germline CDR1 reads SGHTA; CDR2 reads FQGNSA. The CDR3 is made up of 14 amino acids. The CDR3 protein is CASSLQGATDTQYF. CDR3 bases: TGTGCCAGCAGCCTTCAAGGGGCCACAGATACGCAGTATTTT.

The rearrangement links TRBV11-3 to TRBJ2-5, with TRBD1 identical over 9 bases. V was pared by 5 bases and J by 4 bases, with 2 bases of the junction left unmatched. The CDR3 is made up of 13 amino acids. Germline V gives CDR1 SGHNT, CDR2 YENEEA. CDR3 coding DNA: TGTGCCAGCAGCCGGGGACAGGGAGAGACCCAGTACTTC. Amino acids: CASSRGQGETQYF.

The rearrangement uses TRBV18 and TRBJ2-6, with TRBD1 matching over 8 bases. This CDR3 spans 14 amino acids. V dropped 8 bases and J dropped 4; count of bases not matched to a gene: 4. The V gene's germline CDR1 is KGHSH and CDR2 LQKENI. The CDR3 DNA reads TGTGCCAGCACCACAGGGGGAGGGGCCAACGTCCTGACTTTC. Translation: CASTTGGGANVLTF.

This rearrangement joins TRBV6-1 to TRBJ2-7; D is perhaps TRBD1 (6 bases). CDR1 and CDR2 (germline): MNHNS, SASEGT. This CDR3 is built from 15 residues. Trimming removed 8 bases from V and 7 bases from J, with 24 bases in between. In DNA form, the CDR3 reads TGTGCCAGCGAAAACCTCAGGCAGGGGTTTCGTGAGCAGTACTTC. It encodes CASENLRQGFREQYF.

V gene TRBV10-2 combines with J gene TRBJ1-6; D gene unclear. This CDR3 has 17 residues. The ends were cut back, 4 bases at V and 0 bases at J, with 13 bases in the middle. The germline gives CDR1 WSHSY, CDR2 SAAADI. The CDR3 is CASSGGHGSSYNSPLHF. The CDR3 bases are TGCGCCAGCAGTGGTGGCCACGGCAGCTCCTATAATTCACCCCTCCACTTT.

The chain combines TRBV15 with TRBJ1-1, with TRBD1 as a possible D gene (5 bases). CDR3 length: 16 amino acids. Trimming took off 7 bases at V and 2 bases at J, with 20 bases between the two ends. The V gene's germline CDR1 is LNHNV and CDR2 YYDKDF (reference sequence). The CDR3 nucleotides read TGTGCCACCACCTTAGGAAAGGGGACCTTTAACACTGAAGCTTTCTTT. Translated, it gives CATTLGKGTFNTEAFF. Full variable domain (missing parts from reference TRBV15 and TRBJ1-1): DAMVIQNPRYQVTQFGKPVTLSCSQTLNHNVMYWYQQKSSQAPKLLFHYYDKDFNNEADTPDNFQSRRPNTSFCFLDIRSPGLGDTAMYLCATTLGKGTFNTEAFFGQGTRLTVV.

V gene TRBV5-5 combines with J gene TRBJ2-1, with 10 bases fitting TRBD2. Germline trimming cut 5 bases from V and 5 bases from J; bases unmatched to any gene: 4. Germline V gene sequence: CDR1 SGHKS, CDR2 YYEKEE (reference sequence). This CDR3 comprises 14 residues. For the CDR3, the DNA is TGTGCCAGCAGTCTAGCGGGAGCCCACAATGAGCAGTTCTTC. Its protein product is CASSLAGAHNEQFF. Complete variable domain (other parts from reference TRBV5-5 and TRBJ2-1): DAGVTQSPTHLIKTRGQQVTLRCSPISGHKSVSWYQQVLGQGPQFIFQYYEKEERGRGNFPDRFSARQFPNYSSELNVNALLLGDSALYLCASSLAGAHNEQFFGPGTRLTVL.

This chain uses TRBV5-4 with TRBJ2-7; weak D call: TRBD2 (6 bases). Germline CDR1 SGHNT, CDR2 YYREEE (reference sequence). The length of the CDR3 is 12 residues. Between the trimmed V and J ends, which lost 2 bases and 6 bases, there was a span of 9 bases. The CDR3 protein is CASSFVGSEQYF. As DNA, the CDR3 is TGTGCCAGCAGCTTCGTCGGGAGCGAGCAGTACTTC.

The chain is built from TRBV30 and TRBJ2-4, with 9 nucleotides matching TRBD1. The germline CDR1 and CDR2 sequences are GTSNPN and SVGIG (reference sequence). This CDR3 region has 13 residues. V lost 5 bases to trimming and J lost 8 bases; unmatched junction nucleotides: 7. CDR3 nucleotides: TGTGCCTGGCAAGGGACAGGGTGGCACATTCAGTACTTC. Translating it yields CAWQGTGWHIQYF.

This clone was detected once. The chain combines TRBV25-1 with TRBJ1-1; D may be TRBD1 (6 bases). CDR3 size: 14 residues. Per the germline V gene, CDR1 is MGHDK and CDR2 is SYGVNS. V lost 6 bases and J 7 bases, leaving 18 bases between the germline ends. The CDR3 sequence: CASRAGQIPVEAFF. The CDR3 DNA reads TGTGCCAGCAGGGCTGGACAGATACCCGTTGAAGCTTTCTTT. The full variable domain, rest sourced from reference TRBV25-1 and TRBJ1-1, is EADIYQTPRYLVIGTGKKITLECSQTMGHDKMYWYQQDPGMELHLIHYSYGVNSTEKGDLSSESTVSRIRTEHFPLTLESARPSHTSQYLCASRAGQIPVEAFFGQGTRLTVV.

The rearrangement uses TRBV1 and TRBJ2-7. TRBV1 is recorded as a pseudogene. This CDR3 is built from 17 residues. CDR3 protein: CTSSQERVGPLPYEQYF. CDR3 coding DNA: TGCACCAGCAGCCAAGAGAGGGTGGGACCTCTCCCCTACGAGCAGTACTTC.

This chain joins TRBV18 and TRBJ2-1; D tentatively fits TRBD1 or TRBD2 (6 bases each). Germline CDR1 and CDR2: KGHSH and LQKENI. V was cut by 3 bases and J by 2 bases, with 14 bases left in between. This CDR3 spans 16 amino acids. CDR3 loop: CASSPLGGGPYNEQFF. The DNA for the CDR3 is TGTGCCAGCTCACCGTTAGGGGGAGGCCCCTACAATGAGCAGTTCTTC. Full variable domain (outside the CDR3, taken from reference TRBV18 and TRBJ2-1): NAGVMQNPRHLVRRRGQEARLRCSPMKGHSHVYWYRQLPEEGLKFMVYLQKENIIDESGMPKERFSAEFPKEGPSILRIQQVVRGDSAAYFCASSPLGGGPYNEQFFGPGTRLTVL.

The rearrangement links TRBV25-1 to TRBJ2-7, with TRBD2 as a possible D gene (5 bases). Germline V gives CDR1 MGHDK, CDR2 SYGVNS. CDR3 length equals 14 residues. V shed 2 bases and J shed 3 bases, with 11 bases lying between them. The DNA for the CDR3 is TGTGCCAGCAGTGAAGCGGGCTCCGACTACGAGCAGTACTTC. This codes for CASSEAGSDYEQYF.

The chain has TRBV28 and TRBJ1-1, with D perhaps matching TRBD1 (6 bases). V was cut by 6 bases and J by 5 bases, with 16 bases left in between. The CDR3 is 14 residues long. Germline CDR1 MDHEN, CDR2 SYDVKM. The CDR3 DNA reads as TGTGCCAGCAGCGATCCACAGGGAGGGACTGAAGCTTTCTTT. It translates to CASSDPQGGTEAFF.

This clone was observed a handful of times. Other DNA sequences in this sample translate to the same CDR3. This chain's CDR3 is CASSVDGRMNTEAFF. In DNA form, the CDR3 reads TGTGCCAGCAGCGTAGATGGGCGAATGAACACTGAAGCTTTCTTT. The rearrangement links TRBV9 to TRBJ1-1, with unresolved D. Germline-derived CDR1 and CDR2 are SGDLS and YYNGEE. The ends were cut back, 0 bases at V and 0 bases at J, with 9 bases in the middle. There are 15 residues in the CDR3.

The chain's CDR3 is CATSRGGALETQYF. Written as DNA, the CDR3 is TGTGCCACCAGCAGAGGGGGGGCCCTAGAGACCCAGTACTTC. This chain links TRBV15 with TRBJ2-5; the D call may be TRBD1 or TRBD2 (6 bases each). Germline V gene data show CDR1 as LNHNV and CDR2 as YYDKDF (reference sequence). V lost 1 base, J lost 4 bases, and 10 bases lay in between. The CDR3 has 14 amino acids.

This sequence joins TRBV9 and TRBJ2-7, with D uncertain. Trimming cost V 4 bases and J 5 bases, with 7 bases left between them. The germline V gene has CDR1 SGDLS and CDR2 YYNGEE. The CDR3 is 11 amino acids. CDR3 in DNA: TGTGCCAGCAGCTCAGATCACGAGCAGTACTTC. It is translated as CASSSDHEQYF.

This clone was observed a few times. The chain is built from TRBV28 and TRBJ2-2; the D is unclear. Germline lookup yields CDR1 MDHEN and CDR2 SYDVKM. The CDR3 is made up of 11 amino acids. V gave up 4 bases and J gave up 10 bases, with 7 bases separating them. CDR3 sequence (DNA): TGTGCCAGCAGTTCCCTGAAGGAGCTGTTTTTT. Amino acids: CASSSLKELFF.

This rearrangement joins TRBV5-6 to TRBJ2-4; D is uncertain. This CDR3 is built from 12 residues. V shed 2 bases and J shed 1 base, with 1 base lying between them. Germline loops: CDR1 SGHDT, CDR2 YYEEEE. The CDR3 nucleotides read TGTGCCAGCAGCTTCGCCAAAAACATTCAGTACTTC. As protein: CASSFAKNIQYF.